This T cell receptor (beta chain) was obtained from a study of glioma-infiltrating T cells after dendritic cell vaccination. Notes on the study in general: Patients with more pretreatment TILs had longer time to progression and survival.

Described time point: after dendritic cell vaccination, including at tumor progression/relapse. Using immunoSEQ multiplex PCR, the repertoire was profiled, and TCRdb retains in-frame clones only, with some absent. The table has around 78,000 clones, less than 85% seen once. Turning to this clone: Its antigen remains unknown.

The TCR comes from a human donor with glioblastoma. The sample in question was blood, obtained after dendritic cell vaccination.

CDR3 DNA: TGTGCCAGCAGCTTACGGACCGCTTTGGACAGAAACAATGAGCAGTTCTTC. It is translated as CASSLRTALDRNNEQFF. V gene TRBV13 combines with J gene TRBJ2-1, with D possibly matching TRBD1 (6 bases). Trimming left V 2 bases short and J 5 bases short, with 19 bases between. Per germline, CDR1 PRHDT and CDR2 FYEKMQ (reference sequence). The CDR3 runs to 17 residues.